A single sample is the source of the 22 T cell receptor beta chains below, sequenced in a study of T cells in Graves' hyperthyroidism and ophthalmopathy. Amplification targeted TCR beta CDR3 regions from RNA transcripts. The HTBI primer set was used in a first-round RT-PCR of the TCR CDR3. TCRdb recomputed calls from the multiplex PCR reads with MiXCR, one row per CDR3 protein. The top ten clones hold roughly a sixth of a sample with roughly 720,000 distinct CDR3 sequences, around 16% of them seen once. Source material: blood. The receptors shown here come from a man aged 45-65 years with Graves' hyperthyroidism.

The chain links TRBV7-9 to TRBJ1-5; D possibly corresponds to TRBD1 (6 bases). The ends were cut back, 2 bases at V and 1 base at J, with 18 bases in the middle. CDR3 length: 18 amino acids. CDR1 SEHNR and CDR2 FQNEAQ come from the germline V gene (reference sequence). In nucleotides, the CDR3 is TGTGCCAGCAGCTTAAGTCCAGGGGAAACGGGGAGCAATCAGCCCCAGCATTTT. Its translation is CASSLSPGETGSNQPQHF.

Many counts were recorded for this clonotype. This chain links TRBV11-2 with TRBJ1-2; tentatively, D is TRBD1 (6 bases). In germline, CDR1 is SGHAT, CDR2 FQNNGV. V was shortened by 5 bases and J by 8 bases, with 15 bases between the two germline ends. There are 13 residues in the CDR3. The CDR3 loop reads CASSLTGFRGYTF. The CDR3 coding sequence is TGTGCCAGCAGCCTAACAGGGTTTAGAGGCTACACCTTC. Full variable domain (rest looked up from reference TRBV11-2 and TRBJ1-2): EAGVAQSPRYKIIEKRQSVAFWCNPISGHATLYWYQQILGQGPKLLIQFQNNGVVDDSQLPKDRFSAERLKGVDSTLKIQPAKLEDSAVYLCASSLTGFRGYTFGSGTRLTVV.

There are a few counts of this clonotype. The genes are TRBV19 and TRBJ1-1; no clear D. CDR3 length: 15 residues. Trimming shortened V by 3 bases and J by 1 base, and 12 bases separated the two germline ends. CDR1 and CDR2 (germline): LNHDA, SQIVND (reference sequence). CDR3 sequence reads: CASSMLGGSNTEAFF. The CDR3 DNA sequence: TGTGCCAGTAGTATGCTCGGAGGGTCGAACACTGAAGCTTTCTTT.

This clonotype was seen repeatedly, ten times or more. This rearrangement joins TRBV28 to TRBJ2-7, with 10 bases matching TRBD1. The CDR3 has 15 amino acids. Germline CDR1 reads MDHEN; CDR2 reads SYDVKM. V shed 7 bases, J shed 3 bases, and the junction held 9 bases outside the gene matches. The CDR3, as DNA: TGTGCCAGCAACCCCGGACAGGGGGGAAGCTACGAGCAGTACTTC. Translation gives CASNPGQGGSYEQYF.

This clonotype was seen at least ten times. This chain links TRBV6-5 with TRBJ1-1; TRBD1 matches at 8 bases. This CDR3 spans 16 amino acids. J was trimmed by 1 base and V by 0 bases; bases with no gene match: 4. CDR1 is MNHEY and CDR2 is SVGAGI in the germline V gene. The CDR3, as DNA: TGTGCCAGCAGTTACTCGGTACAGGGGGAGAACACTGAAGCTTTCTTT. It is translated as CASSYSVQGENTEAFF.

The rearrangement uses TRBV5-1 and TRBJ2-1; possibly TRBD1 for D (5 bases). Germline values: CDR1 SGHRS, CDR2 YFSETQ. This CDR3 is built from 14 residues. Trimming took 0 bases from V and 5 from J, leaving 9 bases between them. The CDR3, as DNA: TGCGCCAGCAGCTTGGACAGGCGACACAATGAGCAGTTCTTC. It is translated as CASSLDRRHNEQFF.

Many counts were recorded for this clonotype. The chain recombines TRBV24-1 with TRBJ2-3; D is perhaps TRBD1 (5 bases). The CDR3 spans 17 residues. Germline CDR1 and CDR2: KGHDR and SFDVKD. V lost 0 bases to trimming and J lost 4 bases, with 16 bases between them. This CDR3 reads CATSDLRARVGADTQYF. CDR3 nucleotides: TGTGCCACCAGTGATTTGAGGGCCAGGGTCGGAGCAGATACGCAGTATTTT.

This clonotype was detected ten times or more. The chain recombines TRBV6-2 or TRBV6-3 with TRBJ2-1; D is uncertain. This CDR3 region has 16 residues. Looked up from germline, CDR1 is MNHEY and CDR2 is SVGEGT. V was clipped by 5 bases and J by 0 bases, with 14 bases between them. The CDR3 nucleotides read TGTGCCAGCAGTAAACACGGAGATTACTCCTACAATGAGCAGTTCTTC. This encodes CASSKHGDYSYNEQFF.

This clonotype was counted ten times or more. The chain joins TRBV7-2 to TRBJ1-5, with D hard to call. Between the trimmed V and J ends, which lost 3 bases and 6 bases, there was a span of 9 bases. Germline CDR1 SGHTA, CDR2 FQGNSA. This CDR3 spans 13 amino acids. CDR3 in amino acids: CASSFTQSQPQHF. The CDR3 DNA follows: TGTGCCAGCAGCTTCACTCAAAGTCAGCCCCAGCATTTT.

The sample holds many counts of this clonotype. This chain connects TRBV28 to TRBJ1-1; the match to TRBD1 covers 10 bases. The CDR3 length is 15 residues. Germline-derived CDR1 and CDR2 are MDHEN and SYDVKM. V dropped 5 bases and J dropped 5; count of bases not matched to a gene: 8. Here the CDR3 reads CASSGGQGTYTEAFF. In DNA, the CDR3 is TGTGCCAGCAGTGGGGGACAGGGGACGTATACTGAAGCTTTCTTT.

This clonotype was detected a few times. This chain connects TRBV3-1 to TRBJ1-1, with D possibly matching TRBD1 (5 bases). Between the trimmed V and J ends, which lost 6 bases and 5 bases, there was a span of 22 bases. Looked up from germline, CDR1 is LGHDT and CDR2 is YNNKEL (reference sequence). There are 16 residues in the CDR3. CDR3 in amino acids: CASRDNMGRKGTEAFF. The DNA of the CDR3 is TGTGCCAGCAGAGATAATATGGGGAGAAAGGGGACTGAAGCTTTCTTT.

The sample holds a few counts of this clonotype. The chain employs TRBV10-2 and TRBJ2-7; D uncertain. Germline V gene data show CDR1 as WSHSY and CDR2 as SAAADI. V was shortened by 2 bases and J by 2 bases, with 7 bases between the two germline ends. The CDR3 is 13 amino acids. The CDR3 here is CASSEVTTYEQYF. The CDR3 nucleotides read TGCGCCAGCAGTGAGGTGACCACCTACGAGCAGTACTTC.

This clonotype was seen repeatedly, ten times or more. The rearrangement joins TRBV30 to TRBJ2-3; 8 nucleotides agree with TRBD1. Looked up from germline, CDR1 is GTSNPN and CDR2 is SVGIG (reference sequence). This CDR3 is built from 13 residues. The V segment lost 5 bases and the J segment 2 bases; nucleotides outside the gene matches: 3. The DNA for the CDR3 is TGTGCCTGGGGGGACAGGTCCACAGATACGCAGTATTTT. Translated: CAWGDRSTDTQYF.

V and J are TRBV6-1 and TRBJ2-7; D might be TRBD1 or TRBD2, each matching 6 bases. Trimming took off 8 bases at V and 5 bases at J, with 19 bases between the two ends. Germline V gene sequence: CDR1 MNHNS, CDR2 SASEGT. The CDR3 contains 14 residues. The CDR3 spells CASEGGFKTHEQYF. The CDR3 coding sequence is TGTGCCAGCGAGGGGGGATTTAAAACCCACGAGCAGTACTTC.

This clonotype was observed many times. The CDR3 loop reads CASSVVEARNTDTQYF. For the CDR3, the DNA is TGTGCCAGCAGCGTAGTCGAGGCGCGAAACACAGATACGCAGTATTTT. The chain combines TRBV9 with TRBJ2-3; D gene ambiguous. Trimming removed 0 bases from V and 2 bases from J, with 13 bases in between. The germline CDR1 and CDR2 sequences are SGDLS and YYNGEE. The CDR3 extends over 16 amino acids. Filled out from reference TRBV9 and TRBJ2-3, the complete variable domain reads DSGVTQTPKHLITATGQRVTLRCSPRSGDLSVYWYQQSLDQGLQFLIQYYNGEERAKGNILERFSAQQFPDLHSELNLSSLELGDSALYFCASSVVEARNTDTQYFGPGTRLTVL.

Only a few counts were recorded for this clonotype. V and J are TRBV28 and TRBJ2-5; 10 nucleotides line up with TRBD1. In germline, CDR1 is MDHEN, CDR2 SYDVKM. The CDR3 has 16 amino acids. V was clipped by 6 bases and J by 2 bases; unmatched bases: 9. CDR3: CASRSPGQGFQETQYF. In DNA, the CDR3 is TGTGCCAGCAGGTCGCCGGGACAGGGGTTTCAAGAGACCCAGTACTTC.

The V gene is TRBV15, the J gene TRBJ2-1; 8 nucleotides align to TRBD1. CDR1 is LNHNV, CDR2 YYDKDF, per germline (reference sequence). V was pared by 5 bases and J by 0 bases, with 12 bases of the junction left unmatched. The CDR3 loop spans 18 amino acids. CDR3 residues: CATSVRDRIVSSYNEQFF. CDR3 in DNA: TGTGCCACCAGCGTCCGGGACAGGATAGTTAGCTCCTACAATGAGCAGTTCTTC. The full variable domain, its missing parts supplied by reference TRBV15 and TRBJ2-1, is DAMVIQNPRYQVTQFGKPVTLSCSQTLNHNVMYWYQQKSSQAPKLLFHYYDKDFNNEADTPDNFQSRRPNTSFCFLDIRSPGLGDTAMYLCATSVRDRIVSSYNEQFFGPGTRLTVL.

The sample holds many counts of this clonotype. V usage is TRBV2 and J usage is TRBJ2-3, with D uncertain. This CDR3 has 12 residues. The germline V gene has CDR1 SNHLY and CDR2 FYNNEI. V dropped 5 bases and J dropped 2 bases, with 5 bases sitting between them. The CDR3, as DNA: TGTGCCAGCAGTTCAACCACAGATACGCAGTATTTT. Translating it yields CASSSTTDTQYF.

At least ten counts were recorded for this clonotype. V usage is TRBV12-3 or TRBV12-4 and J usage is TRBJ1-2, with D tentatively TRBD1 (6 bases). V was cut by 7 bases and J by 4 bases, with 16 bases left in between. The CDR3 is 14 amino acids. The CDR3 protein is CASTPMRGLYGYTF. The CDR3 DNA reads as TGTGCCAGCACCCCGATGCGGGGGCTCTATGGCTACACCTTC.

This clonotype was recorded a few times. This sequence joins TRBV7-3 and TRBJ1-2, with 9 bases identical to TRBD1. The trim removed 0 bases at V and 5 bases at J, leaving 4 bases unmatched. This CDR3 comprises 15 residues. Germline CDR1 SGHTA, CDR2 FQGTGA. In nucleotides, the CDR3 is TGTGCCAGCAGCTTAACCGGGACAGGGATGTATGGCTACACCTTC. This sequence encodes CASSLTGTGMYGYTF.

This clonotype was recorded at least ten times. For the CDR3, the DNA is TGTGCCAGCAGTCTTCCATGGACGCTCGACGAGCAGTACTTC. This sequence encodes CASSLPWTLDEQYF. This chain connects TRBV28 to TRBJ2-7, with D unresolved. The CDR3 spans 14 residues. Germline CDR1 MDHEN, CDR2 SYDVKM. V lost 5 bases and J 5 bases, leaving 16 bases between the germline ends. The full variable domain, with the rest looked up from reference TRBV28 and TRBJ2-7, is DVKVTQSSRYLVKRTGEKVFLECVQDMDHENMFWYRQDPGLGLRLIYFSYDVKMKEKGDIPEGYSVSREKKERFSLILESASTNQTSMYLCASSLPWTLDEQYFGPGTRLTVT.

The rearrangement joins TRBV6-1 to TRBJ1-2; D perhaps matches TRBD1 (5 bases). The CDR3 totals 13 residues. The germline V gene has CDR1 MNHNS and CDR2 SASEGT. The ends were cut back, 5 bases at V and 7 bases at J, with 14 bases in the middle. In DNA form, the CDR3 reads TGTGCCAGCAGTCAAGAAACGGGGCCTGGCTACACCTTC. It is translated as CASSQETGPGYTF.